A single sample is the source of the 26 T cell receptor beta chains below, sequenced in a study of cytotoxic CD8 clonotypes in ibrutinib-treated CLL listed by TCRdb under 2021. Libraries were prepared through the immunoSEQ multiplex PCR assay. The clones in this table, taken by TCRdb from immuneACCESS, are in-frame only. Not every clone is retained; where verified, under half of the shortfall comes from an unresolved V gene, and the cause of the rest is unknown. The sample profile shows tens of thousands of clones; under 75% of them were found once. The ten top clones hold over 10% of the sample. Explained via the paper, the time point label denotes: more than 10 months on ibrutinib. The input for sequencing was PBMCs, taken after 12 months of ibrutinib treatment. Receptor source: a human donor with chronic lymphocytic leukemia.

This CDR3 is CASSIVSGTGGSYEQYF. The CDR3 nucleotides read TGTGCCAGTAGTATAGTCTCCGGGACAGGGGGCTCCTACGAGCAGTACTTC. The chain couples TRBV19 to TRBJ2-7, with 11 bases matching TRBD1. The V segment lost 1 base and the J segment 0 bases; nucleotides outside the gene matches: 5. Germline V lookup: CDR1 LNHDA, CDR2 SQIVND (reference sequence). This CDR3 is 17 amino acids long.

The chain couples TRBV27 to TRBJ2-5, with 12 bases lining up with TRBD1. The CDR3 extends over 18 amino acids. The ends lost 0 bases at V and 3 bases at J; junction bases unmatched: 8. Germline CDR1 is MNHEY and CDR2 is SMNVEV (reference sequence). CDR3 DNA sequence: TGTGCCAGCAGTTTATCTTTGGGACAGGGGGCGTCAAAAGAGACCCAGTACTTC. Amino acid sequence: CASSLSLGQGASKETQYF.

This clone was picked up a small number of times. The chain couples TRBV18 to TRBJ1-5; 12 nucleotides match TRBD1. Germline assignment: CDR1 KGHSH and CDR2 LQKENI. The CDR3 contains 16 residues. Trimming took 5 bases from V and 6 from J; bases not matched to a gene: 8. CDR3 region: CASSSFRDRGLQPQHF. In DNA, the CDR3 is TGTGCCAGCTCATCCTTCCGGGACAGGGGGCTTCAGCCCCAGCATTTT.

The J gene is TRBJ1-1, the V gene TRBV6-1, with 9 bases that match TRBD1. J gave up 1 base and V 3 bases, and 3 bases lay outside the gene matches. In germline, CDR1 is MNHNS, CDR2 SASEGT. This CDR3 is built from 15 residues. CDR3: CASSDQQGANTEAFF. Here the CDR3 DNA reads TGTGCCAGCAGTGACCAACAGGGGGCGAACACTGAAGCTTTCTTT.

The chain joins TRBV7-8 to TRBJ2-1; 9 nucleotides match TRBD2. Germline CDR1 and CDR2: SGHVS and FQNEAQ. The V segment lost 2 bases and the J segment 7 bases; nucleotides outside the gene matches: 6. This CDR3 region has 15 residues. CDR3 residues: CASSLSSGARNEQFF. Written as DNA, the CDR3 is TGTGCCAGCAGCTTATCTAGCGGGGCAAGGAATGAGCAGTTCTTC.

The CDR3 spells CASSGRTGGLTTDTQYF. For the CDR3, the DNA is TGTGCCAGCAGCGGAAGGACAGGGGGTTTAACCACAGATACGCAGTATTTT. The V and J genes are TRBV7-8 and TRBJ2-3, with 10 bases fitting TRBD1. This CDR3 contains 17 residues. After removal of 5 bases from V and 2 bases from J, the junction contained 10 bases not matched to a gene. The germline gives CDR1 SGHVS, CDR2 FQNEAQ. The variable domain in full, completed from reference TRBV7-8 and TRBJ2-3, reads GAGVSQSPRYKVAKRGQDVALRCDPISGHVSLFWYQQALGQGPEFLTYFQNEAQLDKSGLPSDRFFAERPEGSVSTLKIQRTQQEDSAVYLCASSGRTGGLTTDTQYFGPGTRLTVL.

The chain links TRBV4-1 to TRBJ1-6, with D possibly matching TRBD1 (5 bases). V lost 3 bases, J lost 10 bases, and 13 bases lay in between. From germline, CDR1 is MGHRA and CDR2 YSYEKL. This CDR3 region has 14 residues. The CDR3 sequence is CASSHLGGDSPLHF. The CDR3 coding sequence is TGCGCCAGCAGCCACCTCGGGGGGGACTCACCCCTCCACTTT.

The rearrangement uses TRBV6-5 and TRBJ2-7; D uncertain. The CDR3 is 12 residues long. V shed 5 bases and J shed 3 bases, with 8 bases lying between them. The germline V gene has CDR1 MNHEY and CDR2 SVGAGI. The CDR3 is CASSSRVYEQYF. CDR3 bases: TGTGCCAGCAGTAGCAGAGTCTACGAGCAGTACTTC.

The rearrangement links TRBV2 to TRBJ2-3; TRBD2 matches at 15 bases. Germline V CDR1 and CDR2: SNHLY, FYNNEI. Trimming cost V 9 bases and J 0 bases; bases outside gene matches: 7. The CDR3 length is 17 residues. CDR3 DNA: TGTGCCAGAACCGGGACTAGCGGGGGGACTAGCACAGATACGCAGTATTTT. Translation: CARTGTSGGTSTDTQYF.

The chain joins TRBV25-1 to TRBJ2-4; D is undetermined. Trimming took 3 bases from V and 4 from J, leaving 13 bases between them. CDR1 is MGHDK and CDR2 is SYGVNS in the germline V gene. The CDR3 covers 15 residues. The CDR3 DNA is TGTGCCAGCAGTGAGAGCTTGGTTGGGAAAAACATTCAGTACTTC. It yields the protein CASSESLVGKNIQYF. The variable domain in full, completed from reference TRBV25-1 and TRBJ2-4, reads EADIYQTPRYLVIGTGKKITLECSQTMGHDKMYWYQQDPGMELHLIHYSYGVNSTEKGDLSSESTVSRIRTEHFPLTLESARPSHTSQYLCASSESLVGKNIQYFGAGTRLSVL.

V is TRBV19 and J is TRBJ2-4; D is ambiguous. Germline CDR1 and CDR2: LNHDA and SQIVND (reference sequence). This CDR3 is built from 12 residues. Trimming removed 4 bases at V and 8 bases at J, with 9 bases between. DNA of the CDR3: TGTGCCAGTAGTAGGGTCGGAGACATTCAGTACTTC. It encodes CASSRVGDIQYF.

This clone was seen a handful of times. The chain is built from TRBV21-1 and TRBJ1-2; the listed D gene, TRBD1, was not tested against the DNA. TRBV21-1 has pseudogene status. The CDR3 runs to 15 residues. The CDR3 loop reads CASSPHDRSRGGYTF. CDR3 nucleotides: TGTGCCAGCAGCCCCCATGACAGGAGCAGAGGTGGCTACACCTTC.

The genes are TRBV2 and TRBJ2-3, with D tentatively TRBD2 (6 bases). Germline V gene sequence: CDR1 SNHLY, CDR2 FYNNEI. CDR3 length: 13 amino acids. Trimming left V 6 bases short and J 3 bases short, with 10 bases between. The CDR3 region has the DNA TGTGCCAGCAGAGGAGGGGCTACAGATACGCAGTATTTT. It encodes CASRGGATDTQYF.

The chain links TRBV7-6 to TRBJ1-6; possible D gene TRBD1, 6 bases. The germline gives CDR1 SGHVS, CDR2 FNYEAQ. Trimming left V 9 bases short and J 0 bases short, with 21 bases between. This CDR3 comprises 18 residues. The chain's CDR3 is CASTNAGAQSSYNSPLHF. The CDR3 DNA reads as TGTGCCAGTACCAACGCGGGGGCTCAGAGCTCCTATAATTCACCCCTCCACTTT. The full variable domain, completed using reference TRBV7-6 and TRBJ1-6, is GAGVSQSPRYKVTKRGQDVALRCDPISGHVSLYWYRQALGQGPEFLTYFNYEAQQDKSGLPNDRFSAERPEGSISTLTIQRTEQRDSAMYRCASTNAGAQSSYNSPLHFGNGTRLTVT.

This clone was counted once. V gene TRBV7-9 combines with J gene TRBJ2-4; TRBD2 is a possible D gene (5 bases). CDR3 length: 17 amino acids. V was shortened by 5 bases and J by 5 bases, with 22 bases between the two germline ends. Germline CDR1 SEHNR, CDR2 FQNEAQ (reference sequence). CDR3 sequence reads: CASSPPGEGVIENIQYF. DNA of the CDR3: TGTGCCAGCAGCCCCCCTGGAGAGGGTGTGATCGAAAACATTCAGTACTTC.

V gene TRBV6-5 combines with J gene TRBJ2-1; 10 positions agree with TRBD2. This CDR3 region has 15 residues. V shed 6 bases and J 4 bases; nucleotides not matched to a gene: 6. Germline V gives CDR1 MNHEY, CDR2 SVGAGI. This CDR3 is CASRMGAGGYNEQFF. CDR3 nucleotides: TGTGCCAGCAGAATGGGAGCGGGGGGGTACAATGAGCAGTTCTTC.

This clone was detected many times. The rearrangement joins TRBV7-9 to TRBJ1-2; no clear D. The CDR3 is made up of 14 amino acids. V lost 4 bases and J lost 4, with 13 bases in between. The germline V gene has CDR1 SEHNR and CDR2 FQNEAQ (reference sequence). DNA of the CDR3: TGTGCCAGCAGCTCTCAGGTATCCCTCTATGGCTACACCTTC. It yields the protein CASSSQVSLYGYTF. Full variable domain (remainder filled in from reference TRBV7-9 and TRBJ1-2): DTGVSQNPRHKITKRGQNVTFRCDPISEHNRLYWYRQTLGQGPEFLTYFQNEAQLEKSRLLSDRFSAERPKGSFSTLEIQRTEQGDSAMYLCASSSQVSLYGYTFGSGTRLTVV.

V gene TRBV13 combines with J gene TRBJ2-6; a possible D gene is TRBD2 (5 bases). This CDR3 is built from 17 residues. Per germline, CDR1 PRHDT and CDR2 FYEKMQ (reference sequence). With 0 bases removed from V and 0 bases from J, the gap between germline ends came to 9 bases. The CDR3 loop is CASSLGRGDSGANVLTF. The CDR3 coding sequence is TGTGCCAGCAGCTTAGGCCGGGGAGACTCTGGGGCCAACGTCCTGACTTTC.

The chain combines TRBV12-5 with TRBJ2-5; TRBD2 is a possible D gene (6 bases). V was cut by 5 bases and J by 4 bases, with 17 bases left in between. From germline, CDR1 is LGHNT and CDR2 FRNRAP. The length of the CDR3 is 15 residues. This chain's CDR3 is CASGTRRDCGETQYF. The CDR3 nucleotides are TGTGCTAGTGGTACCAGACGGGACTGTGGAGAGACCCAGTACTTC.

The CDR3 loop reads CASSPGIGAGWTEAFF. In DNA, the CDR3 is TGTGCCAGCAGTCCGGGTATTGGGGCCGGATGGACTGAAGCTTTCTTT. V gene TRBV27 combines with J gene TRBJ1-1; maybe TRBD1 (5 bases). The CDR3 is 16 residues long. Germline loops: CDR1 MNHEY, CDR2 SMNVEV (reference sequence). The V end was cut by 5 bases, the J end by 5 bases, with 21 bases between.

The rearrangement uses TRBV7-8 and TRBJ2-7, with 9 bases aligning to TRBD2. Losses at the gene ends were 1 base for V and 1 base for J; bases not matched to a gene: 2. The CDR3 has 15 amino acids. CDR1 and CDR2 from the germline V gene are SGHVS and FQNEAQ. CDR3 nucleotides: TGTGCCAGCAGCTTAGTAGCGGGGGAGTCCTACGAGCAGTACTTC. Encoded protein: CASSLVAGESYEQYF.

This chain joins TRBV11-2 and TRBJ2-1; D call uncertain. Germline CDR1 reads SGHAT; CDR2 reads FQNNGV. CDR3 size: 13 residues. V was cut by 3 bases and J by 6 bases, with 9 bases left in between. CDR3 residues: CASSFGGVNEQFF. For the CDR3, the DNA is TGTGCCAGCAGCTTCGGTGGGGTCAATGAGCAGTTCTTC.

The V call is TRBV7-6, the J call TRBJ2-7; D possibly corresponds to TRBD2 (6 bases). Trimming took 5 bases from V and 1 from J, leaving 12 bases between them. Looked up from germline, CDR1 is SGHVS and CDR2 is FNYEAQ. This CDR3 is built from 14 residues. This chain's CDR3 is CASSPWRESYEQYF. Here the CDR3 DNA reads TGTGCCAGCAGCCCCTGGAGGGAGTCCTACGAGCAGTACTTC.

J is TRBJ2-2 and V is TRBV5-4; D possibly corresponds to TRBD2 (6 bases). V gave up 6 bases and J gave up 3 bases, with 18 bases separating them. This CDR3 comprises 16 residues. Germline values: CDR1 SGHNT, CDR2 YYREEE (reference sequence). The CDR3 DNA follows: TGTGCCAGCACCCGGGACTCAAGATTTTACACCGGGGAGCTGTTTTTT. It is translated as CASTRDSRFYTGELFF.

The V call is TRBV6-4, the J call TRBJ2-1; 7 positions match TRBD2. The CDR3 spans 15 residues. Germline values: CDR1 MRHNA, CDR2 SNTAGT. Trimming took 6 bases from V and 7 from J; bases not matched to a gene: 12. The chain's CDR3 is CASSLLSGAMNEQFF. For the CDR3, the DNA is TGTGCCAGCAGCCTACTGAGCGGGGCTATGAATGAGCAGTTCTTC.

The chain employs TRBV18 and TRBJ1-2, with 9 bases identical to TRBD1. The J segment lost 3 bases and the V segment lost 6 bases, leaving 5 bases of the junction unmatched. Germline V gene data show CDR1 as KGHSH and CDR2 as LQKENI. This CDR3 contains 14 residues. CDR3 nucleotides: TGTGCCAGCTCCAACAGGGGGCTAGACTATGGCTACACCTTC. It translates to CASSNRGLDYGYTF.